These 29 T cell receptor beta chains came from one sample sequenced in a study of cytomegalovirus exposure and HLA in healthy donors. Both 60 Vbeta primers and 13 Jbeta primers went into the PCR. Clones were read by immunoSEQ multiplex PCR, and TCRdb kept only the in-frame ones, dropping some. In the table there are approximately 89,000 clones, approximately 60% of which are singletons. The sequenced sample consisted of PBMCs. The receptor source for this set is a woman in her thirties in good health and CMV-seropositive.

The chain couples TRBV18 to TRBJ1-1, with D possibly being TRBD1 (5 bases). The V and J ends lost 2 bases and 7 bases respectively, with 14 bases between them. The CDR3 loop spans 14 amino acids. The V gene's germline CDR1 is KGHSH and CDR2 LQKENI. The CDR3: CASSPLGQWDEAFF. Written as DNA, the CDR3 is TGTGCCAGCTCACCATTGGGGCAGTGGGATGAAGCTTTCTTT.

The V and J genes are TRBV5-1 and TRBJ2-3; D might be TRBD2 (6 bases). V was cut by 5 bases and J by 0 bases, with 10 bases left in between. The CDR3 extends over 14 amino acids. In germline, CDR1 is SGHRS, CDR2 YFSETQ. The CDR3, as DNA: TGCGCCAGCAGGCCCGGGACTAGCACAGATACGCAGTATTTT. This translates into CASRPGTSTDTQYF.

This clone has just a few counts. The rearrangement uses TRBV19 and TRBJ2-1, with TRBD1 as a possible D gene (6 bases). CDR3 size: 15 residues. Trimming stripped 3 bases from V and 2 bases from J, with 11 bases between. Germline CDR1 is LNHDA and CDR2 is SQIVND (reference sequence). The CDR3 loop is CASSIGGRTYNEQFF. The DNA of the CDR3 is TGTGCCAGTAGTATTGGGGGCCGGACCTACAATGAGCAGTTCTTC.

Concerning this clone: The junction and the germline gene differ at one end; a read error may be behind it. The CDR3 is CASRLSDSYVQYF. For the CDR3, the DNA is TGTGCCAGTCGCCTCTCGGACAGCTACGTGCAGTACTTC. This sequence joins TRBV27 and TRBJ2-7, with a tentative D call TRBD1 (6 bases). The length of the CDR3 is 13 residues. In germline, CDR1 is MNHEY, CDR2 SMNVEV (reference sequence).

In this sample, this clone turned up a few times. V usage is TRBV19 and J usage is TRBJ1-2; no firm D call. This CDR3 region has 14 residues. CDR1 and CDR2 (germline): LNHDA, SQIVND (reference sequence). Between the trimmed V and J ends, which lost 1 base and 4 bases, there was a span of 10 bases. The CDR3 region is CASSIGASSYGYTF. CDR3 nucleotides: TGTGCCAGTAGTATAGGGGCTTCCTCCTATGGCTACACCTTC.

The CDR3 DNA reads TGTGCCAGCAGTTTTATGGTATTCGGTAGCAATCAGCCCCAGCATTTT. Protein: CASSFMVFGSNQPQHF. The chain has TRBV28 and TRBJ1-5; no definite D call. V lost 3 bases and J 0 bases, leaving 12 bases between the germline ends. The CDR3 has 16 amino acids. CDR1 is MDHEN, CDR2 SYDVKM, per germline.

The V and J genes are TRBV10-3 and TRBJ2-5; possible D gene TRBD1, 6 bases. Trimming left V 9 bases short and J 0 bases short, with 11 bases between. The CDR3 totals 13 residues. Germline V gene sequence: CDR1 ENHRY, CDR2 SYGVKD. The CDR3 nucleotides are TGTGCCATACGAGGGACACACCAAGAGACCCAGTACTTC. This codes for CAIRGTHQETQYF.

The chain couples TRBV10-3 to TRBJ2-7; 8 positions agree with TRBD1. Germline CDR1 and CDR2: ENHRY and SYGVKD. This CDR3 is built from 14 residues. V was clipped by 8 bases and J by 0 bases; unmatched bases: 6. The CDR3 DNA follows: TGTGCCATCTCGAGGACAGGGAGCTCCTACGAGCAGTACTTC. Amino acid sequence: CAISRTGSSYEQYF.

Here the CDR3 DNA reads TGTGCAGCTCAAGCCGGATACGCGTCGGGTGAGCAGTTCTTC. Its protein is CAAQAGYASGEQFF. The rearrangement uses TRBV7-9 and TRBJ2-1, with D unclear. CDR1 SEHNR and CDR2 FQNEAQ come from the germline V gene (reference sequence). This CDR3 has 14 residues.

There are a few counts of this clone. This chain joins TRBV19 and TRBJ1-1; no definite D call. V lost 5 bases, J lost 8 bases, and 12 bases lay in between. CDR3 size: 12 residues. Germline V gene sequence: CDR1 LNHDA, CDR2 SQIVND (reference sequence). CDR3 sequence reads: CASSPLYKEAFF. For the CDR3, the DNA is TGTGCCAGTAGTCCCCTGTATAAAGAAGCTTTCTTT.

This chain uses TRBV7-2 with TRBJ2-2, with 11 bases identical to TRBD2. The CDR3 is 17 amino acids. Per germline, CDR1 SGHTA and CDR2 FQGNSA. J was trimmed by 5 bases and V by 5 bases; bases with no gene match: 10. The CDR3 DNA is TGTGCCAGCAGCCCCGGGGGACTAGCGGTTCGGACCGGGGAGCTGTTTTTT. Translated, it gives CASSPGGLAVRTGELFF.

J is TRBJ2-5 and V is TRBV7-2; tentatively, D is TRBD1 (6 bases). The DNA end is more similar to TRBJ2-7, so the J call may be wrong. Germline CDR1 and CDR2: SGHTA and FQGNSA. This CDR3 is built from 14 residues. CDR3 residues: CASSKDRYSYEQYF. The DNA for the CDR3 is TGTGCCAGCAGCAAAGACAGGTACTCCTACGAGCAGTACTTC.

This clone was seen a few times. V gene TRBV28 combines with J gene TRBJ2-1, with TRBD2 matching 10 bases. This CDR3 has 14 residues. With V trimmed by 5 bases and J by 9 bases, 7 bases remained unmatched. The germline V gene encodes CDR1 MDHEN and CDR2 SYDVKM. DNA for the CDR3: TGTGCCAGCAGTCCAGCGGGGGGGCCTTTTGAGCAGTTCTTC. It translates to CASSPAGGPFEQFF.

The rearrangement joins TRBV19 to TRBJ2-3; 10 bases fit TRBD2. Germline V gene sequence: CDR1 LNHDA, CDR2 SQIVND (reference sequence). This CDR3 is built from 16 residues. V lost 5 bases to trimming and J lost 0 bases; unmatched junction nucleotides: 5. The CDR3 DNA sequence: TGTGCCAGTAGTTTTCGTAGCGGGGGGAGCACAGATACGCAGTATTTT. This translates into CASSFRSGGSTDTQYF.

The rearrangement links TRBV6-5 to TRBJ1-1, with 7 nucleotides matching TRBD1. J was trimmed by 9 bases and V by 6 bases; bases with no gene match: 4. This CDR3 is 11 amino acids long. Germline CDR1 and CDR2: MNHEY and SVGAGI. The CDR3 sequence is CASRQGSKAFF. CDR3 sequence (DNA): TGTGCCAGCAGACAGGGGAGTAAAGCTTTCTTT.

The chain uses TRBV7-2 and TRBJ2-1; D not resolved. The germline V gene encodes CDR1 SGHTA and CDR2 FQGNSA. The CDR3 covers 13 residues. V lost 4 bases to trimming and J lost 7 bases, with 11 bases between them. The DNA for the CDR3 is TGTGCCAGCAGCTCCTATTACTTTAATGAGCAGTTCTTC. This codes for CASSSYYFNEQFF. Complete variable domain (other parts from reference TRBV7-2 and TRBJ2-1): GAGVSQSPSNKVTEKGKDVELRCDPISGHTALYWYRQSLGQGLEFLIYFQGNSAPDKSGLPSDRFSAERTGGSVSTLTIQRTQQEDSAVYLCASSSYYFNEQFFGPGTRLTVL.

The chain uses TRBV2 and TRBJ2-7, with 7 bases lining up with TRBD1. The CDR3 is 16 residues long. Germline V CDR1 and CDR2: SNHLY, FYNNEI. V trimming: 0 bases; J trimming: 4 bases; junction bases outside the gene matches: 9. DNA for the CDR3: TGTGCCAGCAGTGAAGCGAGGGCAGGGGGTGAATACGAGCAGTACTTC. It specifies CASSEARAGGEYEQYF. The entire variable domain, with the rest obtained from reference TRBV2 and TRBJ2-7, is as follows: EPEVTQTPSHQVTQMGQEVILRCVPISNHLYFYWYRQILGQKVEFLVSFYNNEISEKSEIFDDQFSVERPDGSNFTLKIRSTKLEDSAMYFCASSEARAGGEYEQYFGPGTRLTVT.

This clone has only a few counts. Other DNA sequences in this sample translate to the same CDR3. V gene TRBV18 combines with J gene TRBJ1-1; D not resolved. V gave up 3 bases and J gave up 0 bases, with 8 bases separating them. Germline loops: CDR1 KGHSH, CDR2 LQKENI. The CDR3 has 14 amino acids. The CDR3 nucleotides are TGTGCCAGCTCACCGGCGGGGATGAACACTGAAGCTTTCTTT. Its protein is CASSPAGMNTEAFF.

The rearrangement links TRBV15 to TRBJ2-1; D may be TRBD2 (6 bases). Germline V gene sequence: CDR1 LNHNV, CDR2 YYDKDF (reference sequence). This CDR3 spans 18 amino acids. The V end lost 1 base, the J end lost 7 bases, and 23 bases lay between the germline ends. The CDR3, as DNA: TGTGCCACCAGCAGAGGAAGGGGCGACGAGTTGGGGAGGAATGAGCAGTTCTTC. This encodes CATSRGRGDELGRNEQFF.

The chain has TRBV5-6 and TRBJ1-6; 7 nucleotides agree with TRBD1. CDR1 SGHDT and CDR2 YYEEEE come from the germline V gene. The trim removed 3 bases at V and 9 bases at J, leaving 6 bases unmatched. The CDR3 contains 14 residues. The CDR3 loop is CASSWRGQSSPLHF. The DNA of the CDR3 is TGTGCCAGCAGCTGGAGGGGACAGAGTTCACCCCTCCACTTT. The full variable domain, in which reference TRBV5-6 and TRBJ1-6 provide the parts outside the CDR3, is DAGVTQSPTHLIKTRGQQVTLRCSPKSGHDTVSWYQQALGQGPQFIFQYYEEEERQRGNFPDRFSGHQFPNYSSELNVNALLLGDSALYLCASSWRGQSSPLHFGNGTRLTVT.

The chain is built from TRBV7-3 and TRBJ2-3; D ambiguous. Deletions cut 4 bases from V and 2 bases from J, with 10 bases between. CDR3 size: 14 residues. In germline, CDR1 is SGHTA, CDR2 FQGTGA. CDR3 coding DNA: TGTGCCAGCAGCTATATGGGCCTCACAGATACGCAGTATTTT. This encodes CASSYMGLTDTQYF.

CDR3 in DNA: TGTGCCAGCAGCCAAACTAGCGGGGGCACAGATACGCAGTATTTT. Its translation is CASSQTSGGTDTQYF. This chain uses TRBV4-2 with TRBJ2-3; TRBD2 matches 10 bases. This CDR3 is 15 amino acids long. The V gene end was trimmed by 2 bases and the J gene end by 1 base; junction bases not matched to a gene: 0. The V gene's germline CDR1 is LGHNA and CDR2 YNFKEQ.

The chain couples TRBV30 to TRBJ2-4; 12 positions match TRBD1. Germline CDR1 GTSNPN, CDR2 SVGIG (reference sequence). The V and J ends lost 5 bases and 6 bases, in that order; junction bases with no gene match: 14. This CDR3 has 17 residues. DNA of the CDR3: TGTGCCTGGTCCCAAGGGGGACAGGGGGCGCGTAGAAACATTCAGTACTTC. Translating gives CAWSQGGQGARRNIQYF. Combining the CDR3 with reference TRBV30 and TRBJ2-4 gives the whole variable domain SQTIHQWPATLVQPVGSPLSLECTVEGTSNPNLYWYRQAAGRGLQLLFYSVGIGQISSEVPQNLSASRPQDRQFILSSKKLLLSDSGFYLCAWSQGGQGARRNIQYFGAGTRLSVL.

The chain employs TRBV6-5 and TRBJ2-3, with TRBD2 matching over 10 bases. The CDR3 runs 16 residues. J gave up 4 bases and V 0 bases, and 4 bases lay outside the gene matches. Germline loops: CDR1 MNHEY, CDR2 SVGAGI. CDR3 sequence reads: CASSYSASGGSDTQYF. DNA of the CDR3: TGTGCCAGCAGTTACTCGGCTAGCGGGGGCTCAGATACGCAGTATTTT.

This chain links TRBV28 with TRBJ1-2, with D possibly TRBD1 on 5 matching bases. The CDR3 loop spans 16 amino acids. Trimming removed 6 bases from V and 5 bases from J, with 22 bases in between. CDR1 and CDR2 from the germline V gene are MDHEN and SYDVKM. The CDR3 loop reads CASSSSFGGGMYGYTF. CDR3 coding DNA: TGTGCCAGCAGCTCGTCCTTTGGGGGGGGGATGTATGGCTACACCTTC.

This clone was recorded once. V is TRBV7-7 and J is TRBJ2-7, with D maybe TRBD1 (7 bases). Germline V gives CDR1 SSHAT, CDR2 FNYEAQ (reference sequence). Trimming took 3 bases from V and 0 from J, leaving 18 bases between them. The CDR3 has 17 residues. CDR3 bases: TGTGCCAGCAGCTTGCCAGGGGGGCCCATCATCTCCTACGAGCAGTACTTC. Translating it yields CASSLPGGPIISYEQYF.

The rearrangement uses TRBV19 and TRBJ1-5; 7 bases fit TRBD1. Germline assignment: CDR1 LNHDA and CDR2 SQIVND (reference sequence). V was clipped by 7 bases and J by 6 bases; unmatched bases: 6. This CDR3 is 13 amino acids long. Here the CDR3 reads CASNDRAGQPQHF. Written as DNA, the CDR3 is TGTGCCAGTAATGACAGGGCGGGTCAGCCCCAGCATTTT.

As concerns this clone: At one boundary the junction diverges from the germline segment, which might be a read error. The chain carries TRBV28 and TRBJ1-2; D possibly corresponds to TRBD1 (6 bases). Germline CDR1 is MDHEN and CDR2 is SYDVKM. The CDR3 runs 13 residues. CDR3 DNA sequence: TGTGCCAGCAGCATACAGGGTGACTATGGCTACCCCTTC. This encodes CASSIQGDYGYPF.

In nucleotides, the CDR3 is TGTGCCAGCTCACCACCGACAGGCGCTAACTATGGCTACACCTTC. As protein: CASSPPTGANYGYTF. The chain is built from TRBV18 and TRBJ1-2; D might be TRBD1 (6 bases). The germline V and J ends were trimmed by 0 bases and 0 bases, with 8 bases remaining between them. This CDR3 region has 15 residues. Germline assignment: CDR1 KGHSH and CDR2 LQKENI.